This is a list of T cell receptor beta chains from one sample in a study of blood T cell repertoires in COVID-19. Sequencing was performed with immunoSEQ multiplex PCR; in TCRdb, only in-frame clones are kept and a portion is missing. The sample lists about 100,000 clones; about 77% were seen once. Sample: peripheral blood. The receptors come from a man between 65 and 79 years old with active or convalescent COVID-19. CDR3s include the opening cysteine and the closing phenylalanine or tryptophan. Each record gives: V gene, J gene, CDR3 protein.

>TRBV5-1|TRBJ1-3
CASSLNQGTPSGNTIYF
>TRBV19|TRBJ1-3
CASSTRTTGNTIYF
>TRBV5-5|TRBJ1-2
CASSLEGGYGYTF
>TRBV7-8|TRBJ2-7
CASSSLTYEQYF
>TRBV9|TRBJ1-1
CASSVDPEVRWTEAFF
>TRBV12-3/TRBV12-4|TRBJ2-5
CASSFYGETQYF
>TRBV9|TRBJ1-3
CASSVVEGAGNTIYF
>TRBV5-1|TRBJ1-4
CASSLAGIGEKLFF
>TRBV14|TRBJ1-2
CASSLRGGYGYTF
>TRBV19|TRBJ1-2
CASKAGAFYGYTF
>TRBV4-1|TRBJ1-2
CASSQEGRLGYTF
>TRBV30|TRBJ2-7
CAWSVRTGTGGFYEQYF
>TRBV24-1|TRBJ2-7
CAKHRDRAYEQYF
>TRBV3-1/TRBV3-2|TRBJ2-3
CASSQDLRGTDTQYF
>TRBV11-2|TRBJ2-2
CASSLDRRPRAGELFF
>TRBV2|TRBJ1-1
CASSSLQNGGTEAFF
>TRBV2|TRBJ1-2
CASSEMVTRQPPSYGYTF
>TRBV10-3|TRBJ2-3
CAISESLDTQYF
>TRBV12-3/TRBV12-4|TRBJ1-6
CASNRDINSPLHF
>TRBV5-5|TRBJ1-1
CASSALTENTEAFF
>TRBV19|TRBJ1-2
CASRRTGHGYTF
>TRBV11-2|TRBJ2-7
CATTGVSLVEQYF